This T cell receptor (beta chain) emerged from a study of blood T cell repertoires in COVID-19. Study background: Sources were T cells, B-cell-depleted T cells, or PBMCs; the material itself was cDNA or gDNA.

Original handling: Using reference gene primer amplification, nucleated cell counts were estimated. Only in-frame clones appear in the TCRdb table, and some are missing; sequencing was by immunoSEQ multiplex PCR. V and J calls plus clone size are reproduced from that table; the DNA served to infer D and trimming. The profile shows 60,000 to 65,000 clones, under 80% of them singletons. Germline V gene lookup returns CDR1 SGHRS and CDR2 YFSETQ. The CDR3 has 15 residues. V lost 0 bases and J lost 4, with 14 bases in between. The source material was peripheral blood. This TCR was recovered from a man aged 60-69 years with acute or convalescent COVID-19. V and J are TRBV5-1 and TRBJ2-7, with D possibly being TRBD2 (6 bases). CDR3 sequence: CASSLDGGSRYEQYF. In nucleotides, the CDR3 is TGCGCCAGCAGCTTGGACGGAGGGTCCCGGTACGAGCAGTACTTC. Based on the CDR3 plus reference TRBV5-1 and TRBJ2-7, the full variable domain is KAGVTQTPRYLIKTRGQQVTLSCSPISGHRSVSWYQQTPGQGLQFLFEYFSETQRNKGNFPGRFSGRQFSNSRSEMNVSTLELGDSALYLCASSLDGGSRYEQYFGPGTRLTVT.